The 8 T cell receptor beta chains below come from one sample, sequenced in a study of blood T cell repertoires in COVID-19. The table came from immunoSEQ multiplex PCR; TCRdb's copy has only in-frame clones and leaves some out. The table includes 150,000 to 200,000 clones, under 80% detected once. The sequenced sample was peripheral blood. Every receptor here comes from a man aged 65-85 years with acute or convalescent COVID-19.

The chain has TRBV6-5 and TRBJ2-1, with 13 bases lining up with TRBD2. Looked up from germline, CDR1 is MNHEY and CDR2 is SVGAGI. The CDR3 has 13 amino acids. The V gene end was trimmed by 2 bases and the J gene end by 14 bases; junction bases not matched to a gene: 3. In DNA form, the CDR3 reads TGTGCCAGCAGTTACGGGACTAGCGGGAACGAGTTCTTC. Translated, it gives CASSYGTSGNEFF.

The genes are TRBV4-3 and TRBJ2-3; D is perhaps TRBD1 (5 bases). The CDR3 has 15 amino acids. V shed 0 bases and J shed 5 bases, with 12 bases lying between them. Germline V gives CDR1 LGHNA, CDR2 YSLEER. CDR3 nucleotides: TGCGCCAGCAGCCAAGATGAAGGGGCAGGAGATACGCAGTATTTT. Protein sequence: CASSQDEGAGDTQYF.

A single count supports this clone. The chain is built from TRBV4-3 and TRBJ1-4; D is unresolved. Trimming cost V 0 bases and J 8 bases, with 13 bases left between them. CDR1 is LGHNA, CDR2 YSLEER, per germline. CDR3 length: 15 residues. The CDR3 sequence: CASSQELRAHEKLFF. CDR3 sequence (DNA): TGCGCCAGCAGCCAAGAGTTGAGGGCCCACGAAAAACTGTTTTTT.

This chain's CDR3 is CASSDGGSPLHF. The DNA of the CDR3 is TGTGCCAGCAGTGATGGAGGGTCACCCCTCCACTTT. The V and J genes are TRBV6-4 and TRBJ1-6; D is ambiguous. Trimming removed 3 bases from V and 10 bases from J, with 7 bases in between. The CDR3 length is 12 residues. Germline V gene data show CDR1 as MRHNA and CDR2 as SNTAGT.

The chain joins TRBV3-1 (or the pseudogene TRBV3-2) to TRBJ1-5; no definite D call. Trimming left V 1 base short and J 3 bases short, with 10 bases between. The CDR3 is made up of 15 amino acids. Germline V CDR1 and CDR2: LGHDT, YNNKEL (reference sequence). The CDR3 region is CASSQGPRDNQPQHF. The CDR3, as DNA: TGTGCCAGCAGCCAAGGCCCGAGGGACAATCAGCCCCAGCATTTT.

The chain has TRBV4-1 and TRBJ2-7, with D perhaps matching TRBD2 (6 bases). Germline lookup yields CDR1 MGHRA and CDR2 YSYEKL. Trimming removed 2 bases at V and 7 bases at J, with 12 bases between. There are 13 residues in the CDR3. The CDR3 DNA reads TGCGCCAGCAGCCAACTTATCGGGGGAGAGCAGTACTTC. This sequence encodes CASSQLIGGEQYF.

This clone has a single count. The chain's CDR3 is CASSISGTGTGNTIYF. CDR3 nucleotides: TGTGCCAGTAGTATCTCCGGGACAGGGACTGGAAACACCATATATTTT. The rearrangement joins TRBV19 to TRBJ1-3, with 9 nucleotides matching TRBD1. This CDR3 comprises 16 residues. CDR1 and CDR2 (germline): LNHDA, SQIVND (reference sequence). V was pared by 3 bases and J by 2 bases, with 5 bases of the junction left unmatched.

The chain recombines TRBV10-3 with TRBJ2-3; 7 positions agree with TRBD2. The ends lost 0 bases at V and 1 base at J; junction bases unmatched: 7. Germline lookup yields CDR1 ENHRY and CDR2 SYGVKD. This CDR3 contains 17 residues. The CDR3 spells CAISESGGGLRTDTQYF. As DNA, the CDR3 is TGTGCCATCAGTGAGTCCGGGGGAGGGTTACGCACAGATACGCAGTATTTT.